This TCR beta chain was recovered during a study of post-analysis software for immune sequencing data. The overall study: Relapsing-remitting, secondary progressive and progressive-relapsing courses of multiple sclerosis were included.

The trim removed 7 bases at V and 11 bases at J, leaving 10 bases unmatched. This CDR3 contains 12 residues. Germline CDR1 MNHNS, CDR2 SASEGT. General study findings and limits: Among roughly five TRBV segments more frequent in patients than controls were TRBV5-6, TRBV5-1 and TRBV20-1. Controls had significantly higher normalized Chao1 diversity than multiple sclerosis patients. Samples from one preparation batch, clustered by F measure, grouped strongly together.

About this clonotype: Antigen: not known.

The library was made from cDNA and included unique molecular identifiers. Some 500,000 cDNA molecules were recovered from an input of roughly 0.85 to 10 million T cells. Using its own MiXCR run on the PCR reads, TCRdb lists one record per CDR3 protein. The sample includes roughly 800,000 distinct CDR3 sequences, more than 45% of them seen just once. The TCR originated in a girl under 18 with multiple sclerosis. The gene calls are TRBV6-1 and TRBJ2-5, with TRBD2 matching 7 bases. What was sequenced was blood. The CDR3 is CASKTSSGMQYF. In DNA form, the CDR3 reads TGTGCCAGCAAAACCTCTAGCGGCATGCAGTACTTC.